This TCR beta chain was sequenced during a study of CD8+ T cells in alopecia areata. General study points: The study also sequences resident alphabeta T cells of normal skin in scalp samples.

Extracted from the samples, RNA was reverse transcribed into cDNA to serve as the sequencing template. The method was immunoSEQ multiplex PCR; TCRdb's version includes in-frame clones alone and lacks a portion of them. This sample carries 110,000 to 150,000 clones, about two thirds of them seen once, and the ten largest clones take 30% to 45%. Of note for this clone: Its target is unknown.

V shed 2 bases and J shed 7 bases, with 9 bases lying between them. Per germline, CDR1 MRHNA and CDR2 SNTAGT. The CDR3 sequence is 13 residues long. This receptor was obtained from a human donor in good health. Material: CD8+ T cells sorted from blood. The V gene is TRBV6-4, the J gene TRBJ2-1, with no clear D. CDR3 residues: CASSDGVENEQFF. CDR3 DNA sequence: TGTGCCAGCAGTGACGGTGTGGAGAATGAGCAGTTCTTC.